Described below is a single TCR beta chain sequence and its context. The specificity of this receptor is unknown. The data were obtained in a study of cytomegalovirus exposure and HLA in healthy donors (dated by TCRdb to the late 2010s). With respect to the entire study: An earlier analysis of about 560 of the donors reported under 300 Gb of sequence data and 117 million unique TCR beta sequences obtained from roughly 180 million T cells. An early release covering more than 500 HLA-typed donors comprised 250 to 350 gigabases of sequencing data and around 85 million unique TCR sequences. Among the roughly 390 genotyped donors, under 90% belonged to the genetic ancestry cluster associated with self-reported Caucasian donors. The study aimed to test whether signatures of past pathogen exposure could be identified by cataloging public T cell receptors. The T cell repertoires of around 730 subjects were profiled by immunosequencing and related to cytomegalovirus serostatus. Along with the roughly 710-subject first cohort, a separate validation cohort of over a hundred different subjects was used. High-throughput TCR immunosequencing, statistical association of individual TCRs with disease status, and machine learning were combined to predict cytomegalovirus infection status. A later analysis re-examined previously published TCR beta repertoires from just over 650 donors and added high-resolution HLA genotyping to investigate patterns of TCR occurrence. Rather than drawing on any new phenotypic data, the later analysis identified candidate immune exposures from TCR beta sequences and the way those sequences occurred across donors. In an earlier analysis of 587 of the donors, high-throughput TCR beta sequencing was used to judge whether each TCR beta V gene segment behaved as functional or pseudogenic. Donor age, sex, ethnicity and CMV serostatus were compiled alongside the repertoire data. Genome-wide SNP genotypes for about 55% of the roughly 670 donors were used in a later genetic analysis, which treated that subset as a discovery cohort. Every discovery cohort repertoire had been produced on one sequencing platform. HLA typing covered class I and class II loci at four-digit resolution. Typing coverage varied by locus: roughly 629-640 donors for A, B, C, DRB1 and DQB1; approximately 500 for DQA1; some 610 for DPA1; approximately 470 for DPB1. Roughly five DR-DQ haplotypes were treated as single units for association and clustering because of strong linkage in the cohort. On average, roughly 240,000 unique TCR beta nucleotide sequences were sequenced per donor among 300 to 500 genotyped donors of the cohort, with 15% to 20% of those sequences being non-productive. General study outcomes and caveats: Seventeen rarely observed V segments, including chromosome 9 orphons, were excluded from the earlier analysis of several hundred of the donors because counts were too low. A further reported finding was that TCR beta sequences accurately predicted the HLA-A and HLA-B alleles for most subjects in the first cohort. According to the authors, the approach could potentially be generalized to other disease states and immunological phenotypes. In a later analysis, most CMV-associated TCR beta chains were found to appear HLA-restricted, with HLA associations seemingly driven largely by CMV exposure. Correlated functional status among segregating V segments might reflect linkage disequilibrium, but an unknown experimental factor could not be ruled out. For the cohort, immune exposure information was limited to CMV serostatus. HLA typing was unavailable for some donors at each locus, so association tests used only the typed subset. In both the original and validation cohorts, the classifier was reported to diagnose cytomegalovirus status with high specificity and sensitivity. Most TCR sequences were observed very rarely across donors, whereas some public TCRs were present in many individuals. In an earlier analysis of 587 of the donors, most TCR beta V segments were observed in productive rearrangements about 87% or about 30% of the time, broadly matching IMGT annotations. In a later genetic analysis, fewer N-insertions in productive TCRs were reported among donors in an Asian-associated ancestry cluster than the approximately 670-donor mean. In vitro tests confirmed that three of the cytomegalovirus-associated TCR beta chains recognize cytomegalovirus antigens. In a later analysis, HLA-associated TCR beta chains showed more clonal expansion and lower generation probabilities than non-associated chains that were equally common. The study gave a list of under 200 TCR beta chains associated with cytomegalovirus. When HLA alleles, especially DR and DQ, strongly co-occurred, attributing TCR associations to individual alleles was difficult. A later analysis associated about 18,000 TCR beta sequences with specific HLA alleles at a false discovery rate of 0.05. Some IMGT-functional V segments, including TRBV6-2 and TRBV6-3, could not be told apart with the 87-base-pair reads, so those segments were excluded. In a later analysis, several top co-occurrence clusters were reported to appear linked to parvovirus B19, influenza, CMV and Epstein-Barr virus. According to a later analysis, TCR association rates differed among HLA loci, with DRB1 alleles showing the most associated TCRs and HLA-C alleles showing the fewest. A later genetic analysis associated a missense DCLRE1C variant with V-gene and J-gene trimming of TCR beta chains, and an independent cohort replicated the association. This cohort had only TCR beta chains sequenced, and the lack of alpha or paired-chain data limited which features could be detected. Presence/absence analyses assumed roughly uniform sequencing depth across donors, an assumption that may not hold. A group of highly shared sequence variants was considered likely to be a technical artifact of the sequencing pipeline.

The cohort was made up of roughly 670 healthy bone marrow donors. All cohort members were sampled while nominally healthy, although unrecorded immune exposures were likely present. The donor tested CMV seronegative, placing the donor among the approximately 360 seronegative members of the cohort. A peripheral blood sample was collected from each donor, and TCR beta sequencing was performed on peripheral blood mononuclear cells. The Qiagen DNeasy Blood Extraction Kit was used to extract genomic DNA from the blood cell samples. According to the germline V gene, CDR1 reads MDHEN and CDR2 reads SYDVKM. The CDR3 starts with the cysteine, ends with the phenylalanine, and has 17 residues. Only CDR3 DNA remains: 51 bases, in frame from the first base. The junction shows trimming of 5 bases on V and 3 bases on J, plus 22 bases between the germline ends. The library was prepared using the immunoSEQ multiplex PCR assay. For the multiplex PCR, a mixture combining 60 forward primers for TCR Vbeta segments and 13 reverse primers for TCR Jbeta segments was used. The CDR3 region of rearranged TCR beta genes was amplified from genomic DNA by a multiplex PCR assay. The amplified TCR beta libraries were sequenced on the Illumina HiSeq System as 87-base-pair reads. The study's own analysis went as follows. Across the 700 or so repertoires, a later analysis counted tens of millions of unique TCR beta chains, 9 million to 14 million of which were shared by at least two donors. Raw reads were error-corrected and collapsed into unique sequences with a nearest-neighbor algorithm that merged closely related sequences to remove PCR and sequencing errors. CDR3 sequences were aligned to IMGT reference sequences to assign V, D and J gene segments. For a sequence to be retained, a match of at least six nucleotides was required to both a V gene segment and a J gene segment. A rearrangement was called productive if the CDR3 had no stop codons and remained in frame with V and J, and every other rearrangement was called non-productive. CDR3 was defined according to IMGT convention as the region running from the second conserved V-encoded cysteine to the conserved J-encoded phenylalanine. The earlier analysis of 500 to 750 of the donors excluded any sequence lacking an unambiguous match to a single V gene segment. An earlier analysis of 587 of the donors called V segments functional above 56.7% productive rearrangements and segregating when the between-donor standard deviation exceeded 5%. A statistical classification framework was developed to diagnose cytomegalovirus status using the catalog of TCR beta chain sequences. A later analysis assigned V and J genes by comparing TCR nucleotide sequences with IMGT/GENE-DB human TR gene sequences. In a later analysis, CDR3 sequences and most-parsimonious VDJ recombination scenarios were assigned using the TCRdist pipeline. A later analysis defined each TCR beta chain by its CDR3 amino acid sequence plus V-gene family, and excluded reads lacking a unique V-gene family. A later analysis removed 500 to 650 highly shared, low-generation-probability nucleotide sequences to deal with suspected cross-contamination and a sequencing artifact. In a later analysis, a clonal expansion index for each public chain was calculated from normalized within-repertoire ranks of inferred template counts. In a later analysis, generation probabilities were computed using a VDJ recombination model fitted to out-of-frame rearrangements, and the results were checked against IGoR. In a later analysis, hypergeometric tests were used to score TCR-TCR, TCR-HLA and TCR-CMV co-occurrence, with a repertoire-size bias correction applied to TCR pairs. A later analysis estimated false discovery rates by permuting HLA or CMV assignments 20 times. In a later analysis, co-occurring TCRs were grouped using DBSCAN, with TCRdist sequence similarity added in when clustering inside HLA-allele-positive subsets. Repertoires with fewer than 30,000 or more than 120,000 public chains were left out of co-occurrence clustering, as were four to six repertoires with anomalous nucleotide sharing. The source is immuneACCESS, and TCRdb retained only in-frame sequences with V and J called. Part of the clones is not carried over; for the studies checked, unresolved V genes explain less than half of this, and the remainder is unexplained. Clone size and V and J calls were adopted from that table, with D and trimming inferred from the DNA. Per the sample table, the count is 130,000 to 150,000 clones. The ten largest account for 0.96% of the sample.

The sample consisted of PBMCs. This TCR was recovered from a male donor in good health and CMV-seronegative. The rearranged chain carries TRBV28 and TRBJ1-2; the D gene cannot be named for sure. The CDR3 protein: CASSLPELYPAYYGYTF. The DNA sequence is as follows: TGTGCCAGCAGTCTGCCGGAGCTATACCCCGCCTACTATGGCTACACCTTC.